These T cell receptor beta chains were read from a single sample in a study of untreated major depressive disorder. Produced via immunoSEQ multiplex PCR; TCRdb's table is partial and in-frame only. Altogether 20,000 to 25,000 clones are present, about 93% being singletons, with the ten largest covering roughly 0.31%. Material: CD4+ T cells from PBMCs. The receptors derive from a man aged 25-45 years in good health. The CDR3 runs from the conserved cysteine through the conserved F or W. D genes are given only for firm matches. Only part of the rows carry a size: once, few, many, or a class if the clone is expanded.

len: 10
abundance: -
j_gene: TRBJ1-2
v_gene: TRBV20-1
d_gene: -
CDR3aa: CRPGGGGYTF
CDR3nt: TGCAGGCCCGGAGGAGGCGGCTACACCTTC

len: 14
abundance: -
j_gene: TRBJ1-2
v_gene: TRBV5-1
d_gene: -
CDR3aa: CASSGDNPLYGYTF
CDR3nt: TGCGCCAGCAGCGGGGACAACCCTCTCTATGGCTACACCTTC

len: 17
abundance: -
j_gene: TRBJ1-2
v_gene: TRBV29-1
d_gene: TRBD1
CDR3aa: CSVEGGWTGDSGYGYTF
CDR3nt: TGCAGCGTTGAAGGGGGGTGGACAGGGGACAGCGGCTATGGCTACACCTTC

len: 16
abundance: -
j_gene: TRBJ1-1
v_gene: TRBV11-2
d_gene: -
CDR3aa: CASSPISSGKNTEAFF
CDR3nt: TGTGCCAGCAGCCCTATAAGTTCGGGGAAGAACACTGAAGCTTTCTTT

len: 13
abundance: -
j_gene: TRBJ1-1
v_gene: TRBV30
d_gene: -
CDR3aa: CAWSVQTNTEAFF
CDR3nt: TGTGCCTGGAGTGTACAGACCAACACTGAAGCTTTCTTT

len: 16
abundance: -
j_gene: TRBJ2-1
v_gene: TRBV5-1
d_gene: -
CDR3aa: CASSLVGGNSYNEQFF
CDR3nt: TGCGCCAGCAGCTTGGTTGGGGGAAACTCCTACAATGAGCAGTTCTTC

len: 14
abundance: -
j_gene: TRBJ2-2
v_gene: TRBV2
d_gene: TRBD1
CDR3aa: CASRTGGDTGELFF
CDR3nt: TGTGCCAGCCGGACAGGGGGCGACACCGGGGAGCTGTTTTTT

len: 14
abundance: -
j_gene: TRBJ2-5
v_gene: TRBV5-6
d_gene: TRBD2
CDR3aa: CASSKRDGRETQYF
CDR3nt: TGTGCCAGCAGCAAAAGGGACGGGAGGGAGACCCAGTACTTC

len: 11
abundance: -
j_gene: TRBJ2-1
v_gene: TRBV20-1
d_gene: -
CDR3aa: CSASQAGEQFF
CDR3nt: TGCAGTGCTAGCCAGGCCGGCGAGCAGTTCTTC

len: 15
abundance: -
j_gene: TRBJ2-2
v_gene: TRBV4-1
d_gene: -
CDR3aa: CASSQAGGVTGELFF
CDR3nt: TGCGCCAGCAGCCAAGCTGGGGGAGTCACCGGGGAGCTGTTTTTT

len: 15
abundance: -
j_gene: TRBJ1-5
v_gene: TRBV5-6
d_gene: -
CDR3aa: CASSLGGYSNQPQHF
CDR3nt: TGTGCCAGCAGCTTGGGAGGTTATAGCAATCAGCCCCAGCATTTT

len: 15
abundance: -
j_gene: TRBJ2-7
v_gene: TRBV6-5
d_gene: TRBD2
CDR3aa: CASSFGLAEAYEQYF
CDR3nt: TGTGCCAGCAGTTTCGGACTAGCTGAAGCCTACGAGCAGTACTTC

len: 16
abundance: -
j_gene: TRBJ2-7
v_gene: TRBV6-5
d_gene: TRBD1
CDR3aa: CASSYTIRDRGQGQYF
CDR3nt: TGTGCCAGCAGTTACACAATCCGGGACAGGGGGCAGGGGCAGTACTTC

len: 11
abundance: once
j_gene: TRBJ2-4
v_gene: TRBV29-1
d_gene: -
CDR3aa: CSVRVQNIQYF
CDR3nt: TGCAGCGTGAGGGTGCAAAACATTCAGTACTTC

len: 13
abundance: -
j_gene: TRBJ1-5
v_gene: TRBV5-1
d_gene: TRBD1
CDR3aa: CASSQNRGQPQHF
CDR3nt: TGCGCCAGCAGTCAAAACAGGGGACAGCCCCAGCATTTT

len: 11
abundance: -
j_gene: TRBJ2-2
v_gene: TRBV5-1
d_gene: -
CDR3aa: CASSQTGELFF
CDR3nt: TGCGCCAGCAGCCAAACCGGGGAGCTGTTTTTT

len: 16
abundance: -
j_gene: TRBJ1-1
v_gene: TRBV27
d_gene: TRBD1
CDR3aa: CASSLLLTGGATEAFF
CDR3nt: TGTGCCAGCAGTTTACTCCTGACAGGGGGGGCCACTGAAGCTTTCTTT

len: 16
abundance: -
j_gene: TRBJ2-6
v_gene: TRBV6-6
d_gene: -
CDR3aa: CASKRAIVSGANVLTF
CDR3nt: TGTGCCAGCAAACGGGCGATCGTCTCTGGGGCCAACGTCCTGACTTTC

len: 14
abundance: -
j_gene: TRBJ2-1
v_gene: TRBV5-4
d_gene: TRBD2
CDR3aa: CASSLEAGSNEQFF
CDR3nt: TGTGCCAGCAGCTTGGAAGCGGGGAGCAATGAGCAGTTCTTC

len: 15
abundance: once
j_gene: TRBJ2-7
v_gene: TRBV14
d_gene: -
CDR3aa: CASSQDWVFSYEQYF
CDR3nt: TGTGCCAGCAGCCAAGATTGGGTCTTCTCCTACGAGCAGTACTTC

len: 12
abundance: once
j_gene: TRBJ1-3
v_gene: TRBV19
d_gene: -
CDR3aa: CASSIGETAIYF
CDR3nt: TGTGCCAGTAGTATCGGGGAGACCGCCATATATTTT

len: 15
abundance: -
j_gene: TRBJ1-4
v_gene: TRBV2
d_gene: TRBD1
CDR3aa: CASSSRGPGGEKLFF
CDR3nt: TGTGCCAGCAGTTCTAGGGGGCCCGGAGGTGAAAAACTGTTTTTT

len: 16
abundance: -
j_gene: TRBJ2-3
v_gene: TRBV27
d_gene: -
CDR3aa: CASSLWASESTDTQYF
CDR3nt: TGTGCCAGCAGTTTATGGGCTAGCGAATCGACAGATACGCAGTATTTT

len: 14
abundance: -
j_gene: TRBJ2-5
v_gene: TRBV5-8
d_gene: TRBD1
CDR3aa: CASTGQGAAETQYF
CDR3nt: TGTGCCAGCACTGGACAGGGCGCGGCAGAGACCCAGTACTTC

len: 15
abundance: -
j_gene: TRBJ2-7
v_gene: TRBV6-5
d_gene: TRBD1
CDR3aa: CASKRETGTGFEQYF
CDR3nt: TGTGCCAGCAAGAGGGAGACCGGGACAGGATTCGAGCAGTACTTC

len: 13
abundance: -
j_gene: TRBJ1-5
v_gene: TRBV10-3
d_gene: -
CDR3aa: CAISEAEGQPQHF
CDR3nt: TGTGCCATCAGTGAAGCGGAGGGTCAGCCCCAGCATTTT

len: 14
abundance: -
j_gene: TRBJ1-5
v_gene: TRBV6-1
d_gene: TRBD1
CDR3aa: CASTGTGDNQPQHF
CDR3nt: TGTGCCAGCACCGGGACAGGGGACAATCAGCCCCAGCATTTT

len: 15
abundance: once
j_gene: TRBJ2-7
v_gene: TRBV7-6
d_gene: -
CDR3aa: CASSPRTRGSYEQYF
CDR3nt: TGTGCCAGCAGCCCGAGGACCCGGGGCAGCTACGAGCAGTACTTC

len: 16
abundance: -
j_gene: TRBJ1-2
v_gene: TRBV18
d_gene: -
CDR3aa: CASSPPGSGTGWGYTF
CDR3nt: TGTGCCAGCTCACCCCCCGGAAGCGGGACGGGTTGGGGCTACACCTTC

len: 16
abundance: -
j_gene: TRBJ2-3
v_gene: TRBV27
d_gene: TRBD1
CDR3aa: CASSDYPGQGADTQYF
CDR3nt: TGTGCCAGCAGCGATTATCCGGGACAGGGGGCAGATACGCAGTATTTT

len: 15
abundance: -
j_gene: TRBJ2-2
v_gene: TRBV7-7
d_gene: TRBD2
CDR3aa: CASSFGGVNTGELFF
CDR3nt: TGTGCCAGCAGCTTTGGGGGGGTGAACACCGGGGAGCTGTTTTTT

len: 19
abundance: -
j_gene: TRBJ1-4
v_gene: TRBV7-2
d_gene: -
CDR3aa: CASSLGRGRGSRANEKLFF
CDR3nt: TGTGCCAGCAGCTTAGGGCGGGGCAGGGGCAGCCGGGCTAATGAAAAACTGTTTTTT

len: 18
abundance: -
j_gene: TRBJ2-6
v_gene: TRBV5-1
d_gene: -
CDR3aa: CASSRGLALSSGANVLTF
CDR3nt: TGCGCCAGCAGCCGGGGGCTAGCGTTGAGCTCTGGGGCCAACGTCCTGACTTTC

len: 18
abundance: -
j_gene: TRBJ2-2
v_gene: TRBV9
d_gene: TRBD2
CDR3aa: CASSVAVLLAGPTGELFF
CDR3nt: TGTGCCAGCAGCGTAGCGGTACTACTAGCGGGACCTACCGGGGAGCTGTTTTTT

len: 14
abundance: -
j_gene: TRBJ1-1
v_gene: TRBV5-4
d_gene: TRBD1
CDR3aa: CASSLRGLGTEAFF
CDR3nt: TGTGCCAGCAGTTTGAGGGGGCTGGGAACTGAAGCTTTCTTT

len: 16
abundance: once
j_gene: TRBJ1-2
v_gene: TRBV6-6
d_gene: -
CDR3aa: CASKPPQTPLGYGYTF
CDR3nt: TGTGCCAGCAAGCCCCCTCAGACCCCTTTAGGATATGGCTACACCTTC

len: 15
abundance: -
j_gene: TRBJ2-3
v_gene: TRBV6-1
d_gene: -
CDR3aa: CASRGGLRGTDTQYF
CDR3nt: TGTGCCAGCAGGGGGGGTCTACGAGGGACAGATACGCAGTATTTT

len: 13
abundance: -
j_gene: TRBJ2-5
v_gene: TRBV29-1
d_gene: -
CDR3aa: CSVESRQLRIQYF
CDR3nt: TGCAGCGTTGAGTCTCGGCAGCTCCGGATCCAGTACTTC

len: 12
abundance: -
j_gene: TRBJ1-1
v_gene: TRBV25-1
d_gene: -
CDR3aa: CASTGGYTEAFF
CDR3nt: TGTGCCAGCACCGGGGGGTACACTGAAGCTTTCTTT

len: 11
abundance: -
j_gene: TRBJ2-1
v_gene: TRBV7-8
d_gene: -
CDR3aa: CASSLLEEQFF
CDR3nt: TGTGCCAGCAGCTTACTAGAGGAGCAGTTCTTC

len: 17
abundance: once
j_gene: TRBJ1-1
v_gene: TRBV7-8
d_gene: TRBD1
CDR3aa: CASLKQGFPVVNTEAFF
CDR3nt: TGTGCCAGCTTAAAACAGGGGTTTCCGGTAGTGAACACTGAAGCTTTCTTT

len: 12
abundance: -
j_gene: TRBJ2-7
v_gene: TRBV29-1
d_gene: -
CDR3aa: CSVSGLKYEQYF
CDR3nt: TGCAGCGTGTCGGGACTGAAGTACGAGCAGTACTTC

len: 13
abundance: -
j_gene: TRBJ2-7
v_gene: TRBV4-3
d_gene: -
CDR3aa: CASSQETRVEQYF
CDR3nt: TGCGCCAGCAGCCAAGAAACGCGGGTCGAGCAGTACTTC

len: 16
abundance: -
j_gene: TRBJ1-3
v_gene: TRBV5-1
d_gene: TRBD1
CDR3aa: CASSQEQGYSGNTIYF
CDR3nt: TGCGCCAGCAGCCAGGAACAGGGGTACTCTGGAAACACCATATATTTT

len: 15
abundance: -
j_gene: TRBJ2-7
v_gene: TRBV5-6
d_gene: -
CDR3aa: CASSFRDGRFYEQYF
CDR3nt: TGTGCCAGCAGCTTCCGGGACGGAAGGTTCTACGAGCAGTACTTC

len: 16
abundance: once
j_gene: TRBJ2-4
v_gene: TRBV7-6
d_gene: TRBD2
CDR3aa: CASSLAGSGRKNIQYF
CDR3nt: TGTGCCAGCAGCTTAGCTGGTAGCGGGAGGAAAAACATTCAGTACTTC

len: 14
abundance: -
j_gene: TRBJ1-1
v_gene: TRBV30
d_gene: -
CDR3aa: CAWTLNTPNTEAFF
CDR3nt: TGTGCCTGGACCTTAAATACCCCGAACACTGAAGCTTTCTTT

len: 16
abundance: -
j_gene: TRBJ2-5
v_gene: TRBV6-6
d_gene: TRBD2
CDR3aa: CASSYELAGVGETQYF
CDR3nt: TGTGCCAGCAGTTACGAGCTAGCGGGAGTGGGCGAGACCCAGTACTTC

len: 15
abundance: -
j_gene: TRBJ2-7
v_gene: TRBV5-4
d_gene: -
CDR3aa: CASSLMGTEPYEQYF
CDR3nt: TGTGCCAGCAGCTTGATGGGGACGGAACCCTACGAGCAGTACTTC

len: 16
abundance: -
j_gene: TRBJ2-1
v_gene: TRBV6-5
d_gene: -
CDR3aa: CASSYPLGRGVAEQFF
CDR3nt: TGTGCCAGCAGTTATCCCCTGGGCCGAGGGGTCGCGGAGCAGTTCTTC